This T cell receptor beta chain is from a study of T-cell memory formation after mild COVID-19. The CDR3 loop spans 15 amino acids. Trimming took off 5 bases at V and 0 bases at J, with 11 bases between the two ends. One entry per CDR3 protein results from TCRdb running MiXCR on the 5' RACE reads. The data show approximately 180,000 distinct CDR3 sequences, around 15% seen once. This clonotype turned up a few times. This TCR derives from an adult woman who had mild COVID-19 (a few samples of this study predate the infection). Cell type and time point are not known. The chain recombines TRBV12-3 or TRBV12-4 with TRBJ1-3; D gene uncertain. Sequenced input: PBMCs or a T cell subset sorted from them (not recorded which). The CDR3 is CASSPRRSSGNTIYF. In nucleotides, the CDR3 is TGTGCCAGCAGTCCCAGACGGAGCTCTGGAAACACCATATATTTT.